Shown below are 29 T cell receptor beta chains from a single sample sequenced in a study of cytomegalovirus exposure and HLA in healthy donors. The study ran its PCR with 60 Vbeta and 13 Jbeta primers. TCRdb's table, derived via immunoSEQ multiplex PCR, lists solely in-frame clones and lacks some. The sample consists of 170,000 or so clones, 60% to 85% of them appearing once. The specimen sequenced was PBMCs. Receptor source: a male donor in good health and CMV-seronegative.

This chain uses TRBV5-1 with TRBJ2-7; 9 bases fit TRBD2. Trimming cost V 1 base and J 1 base; bases outside gene matches: 3. The CDR3 runs 15 residues. Germline values: CDR1 SGHRS, CDR2 YFSETQ. The CDR3 DNA sequence: TGCGCCAGCAGCTTGACTAGCGGGCCGTCCTACGAGCAGTACTTC. This translates into CASSLTSGPSYEQYF.

The CDR3 sequence is CASSYQRRDRGTPLHF. In nucleotides, the CDR3 is TGTGCCAGCAGTTACCAGAGACGGGACAGGGGGACACCCCTCCACTTT. This rearrangement joins TRBV6-7 to TRBJ1-6; 11 bases agree with TRBD1. TRBV6-7 is treated as an ORF (open reading frame) with a function not yet certain. V dropped 2 bases and J dropped 11; count of bases not matched to a gene: 8. The CDR3 extends over 16 amino acids.

The chain carries TRBV10-3 and TRBJ1-2, with TRBD1 identical over 7 bases. Germline CDR1 reads ENHRY; CDR2 reads SYGVKD. The CDR3 has 13 residues. Unmatched junction bases numbered 3, after V lost 6 bases and J lost 2 bases. The CDR3 coding sequence is TGTGCCATCAGACTGGGACAGAACTATGGCTACACCTTC. Residues: CAIRLGQNYGYTF.

This clone was observed once. V is TRBV12-5 and J is TRBJ1-5; 11 bases map to TRBD1. CDR3 length: 15 residues. J lost 6 bases, V lost 5 bases, and 6 bases had no gene match. Germline CDR1 LGHNT, CDR2 FRNRAP. CDR3 loop: CASGPGQGAFQPQHF. Written as DNA, the CDR3 is TGTGCTAGTGGTCCCGGACAGGGGGCTTTTCAGCCCCAGCATTTT.

The V call is TRBV30, the J call TRBJ2-1; 7 positions match TRBD2. The CDR3 consists of 16 residues. Trimming removed 0 bases from V and 2 bases from J; junction bases left unmatched: 7. The germline gives CDR1 GTSNPN, CDR2 SVGIG (reference sequence). CDR3 sequence reads: CAWSVAGARTYNEQFF. The CDR3 DNA is TGTGCCTGGAGTGTTGCGGGAGCCAGGACCTACAATGAGCAGTTCTTC.

The rearrangement uses TRBV30 and TRBJ2-5, with D tentatively TRBD2 (6 bases). This CDR3 spans 13 amino acids. CDR1 is GTSNPN, CDR2 SVGIG, per germline (reference sequence). Trimming took 3 bases from V and 1 from J, leaving 9 bases between them. CDR3 nucleotide sequence: TGTGCCTGGAGGGGTAGCGGCCAAGAGACCCAGTACTTC. Its protein product is CAWRGSGQETQYF.

Note on this clone: Additional DNA sequences in this sample encode the identical CDR3. The chain links TRBV19 to TRBJ1-5, with 8 bases matching TRBD1. Unmatched junction bases numbered 3, after V lost 3 bases and J lost 2 bases. Germline-derived CDR1 and CDR2 are LNHDA and SQIVND (reference sequence). This CDR3 comprises 15 residues. This chain's CDR3 is CASSIGQGGNQPQHF. DNA of the CDR3: TGTGCCAGTAGTATTGGACAGGGAGGCAATCAGCCCCAGCATTTT. Using reference TRBV19 and TRBJ1-5 for the parts outside the CDR3, the full variable domain is DGGITQSPKYLFRKEGQNVTLSCEQNLNHDAMYWYRQDPGQGLRLIYYSQIVNDFQKGDIAEGYSVSREKKESFPLTVTSAQKNPTAFYLCASSIGQGGNQPQHFGDGTRLSIL.

The genes are TRBV5-1 and TRBJ2-7; D is possibly TRBD2 (6 bases). Germline V gene lookup returns CDR1 SGHRS and CDR2 YFSETQ. CDR3 length: 13 amino acids. Trimming took 4 bases from V and 0 from J, leaving 8 bases between them. The CDR3: CASSRDFSYEQYF. The CDR3 coding sequence is TGCGCCAGCAGCCGGGACTTCTCCTACGAGCAGTACTTC. Based on the CDR3 plus reference TRBV5-1 and TRBJ2-7, the full variable domain is KAGVTQTPRYLIKTRGQQVTLSCSPISGHRSVSWYQQTPGQGLQFLFEYFSETQRNKGNFPGRFSGRQFSNSRSEMNVSTLELGDSALYLCASSRDFSYEQYFGPGTRLTVT.

The table lists this clone with a count of one. V is TRBV4-1 and J is TRBJ1-1; 7 bases fit TRBD1. The CDR3 covers 15 residues. Germline V lookup: CDR1 MGHRA, CDR2 YSYEKL. Trimming removed 2 bases from V and 5 bases from J; junction bases left unmatched: 8. The CDR3 DNA sequence: TGCGCCAGCAGCCAAAACGACAGGGTGCAGACTGAAGCTTTCTTT. Its translation: CASSQNDRVQTEAFF.

V and J are TRBV11-3 and TRBJ1-1; the D gene is possibly TRBD1 (6 bases). Germline loops: CDR1 SGHNT, CDR2 YENEEA. The CDR3 extends over 14 amino acids. V dropped 5 bases and J dropped 1 base, with 11 bases sitting between them. The CDR3 sequence: CASSPDRRNTEAFF. For the CDR3, the DNA is TGTGCCAGCAGCCCCGACAGGAGGAACACTGAAGCTTTCTTT.

This chain uses TRBV28 with TRBJ2-1; unclear D gene. The length of the CDR3 is 16 residues. The germline CDR1 and CDR2 sequences are MDHEN and SYDVKM. V dropped 6 bases and J dropped 3 bases, with 18 bases sitting between them. The CDR3 protein is CASSSPRQNVYNEQFF. The CDR3 DNA reads TGTGCCAGCAGCTCCCCGAGGCAGAACGTCTACAATGAGCAGTTCTTC.

This chain joins TRBV27 and TRBJ2-7; 10 bases map to TRBD1. V shed 2 bases and J 2 bases; nucleotides not matched to a gene: 0. CDR3 size: 14 residues. CDR1 and CDR2 (germline): MNHEY, SMNVEV (reference sequence). The DNA of the CDR3 is TGTGCCAGCAGTTTAGGACAGGGGGCCTACGAGCAGTACTTC. Translation gives CASSLGQGAYEQYF.

The genes are TRBV19 and TRBJ2-1; 15 bases are shared with TRBD2. This CDR3 has 18 residues. J lost 6 bases, V lost 7 bases, and 13 bases had no gene match. Germline V lookup: CDR1 LNHDA, CDR2 SQIVND (reference sequence). CDR3 protein: CASTRGRTSGRGGNEQFF. In nucleotides, the CDR3 is TGTGCCAGTACCAGGGGGAGGACTAGCGGGAGGGGTGGCAATGAGCAGTTCTTC.

This chain uses TRBV28 with TRBJ1-4, with D maybe TRBD1 (5 bases). There are 16 residues in the CDR3. Trimming took off 6 bases at V and 7 bases at J, with 21 bases between the two ends. Germline assignment: CDR1 MDHEN and CDR2 SYDVKM. The CDR3 here is CASRLAPGTRREKLFF. CDR3 DNA: TGTGCCAGCAGACTAGCCCCGGGGACCAGGCGTGAAAAACTGTTTTTT.

The chain employs TRBV6-5 and TRBJ1-1; D is ambiguous. V gave up 7 bases and J gave up 1 base, with 13 bases separating them. Germline V CDR1 and CDR2: MNHEY, SVGAGI. The CDR3 length is 14 residues. The CDR3 DNA follows: TGTGCCAGCATTACGGAACTATCGAACACTGAAGCTTTCTTT. Translation gives CASITELSNTEAFF.

This chain connects TRBV4-3 to TRBJ2-1; a possible D gene is TRBD2 (5 bases). The germline V gene encodes CDR1 LGHNA and CDR2 YSLEER. The CDR3 covers 15 residues. Trimming took off 1 base at V and 6 bases at J, with 13 bases between the two ends. The chain's CDR3 is CASSQVLSLANEQFF. For the CDR3, the DNA is TGCGCCAGCAGCCAAGTTCTTTCCCTAGCCAATGAGCAGTTCTTC.

V is TRBV25-1 and J is TRBJ1-4; D is ambiguous. V was shortened by 6 bases and J by 3 bases, with 14 bases between the two germline ends. The CDR3 has 15 residues. Germline CDR1 reads MGHDK; CDR2 reads SYGVNS. CDR3 in amino acids: CASSVLSGANEKLFF. CDR3 nucleotide sequence: TGTGCCAGCAGCGTTTTGAGCGGAGCTAATGAAAAACTGTTTTTT.

The chain carries TRBV10-3 and TRBJ2-7, with D maybe TRBD1 (6 bases). The V and J ends lost 4 bases and 8 bases respectively, with 12 bases between them. Germline V gives CDR1 ENHRY, CDR2 SYGVKD. The CDR3 is 12 residues long. The CDR3 sequence: CAISGNRVQQYF. The DNA for the CDR3 is TGTGCCATCAGTGGCAACAGGGTACAGCAGTACTTC.

V and J are TRBV5-4 and TRBJ2-3; D is undetermined. Between the trimmed V and J ends, which lost 0 bases and 4 bases, there was a span of 3 bases. Germline V CDR1 and CDR2: SGHNT, YYREEE (reference sequence). The CDR3 runs to 12 residues. CDR3 protein: CASSLDSDTQYF. The CDR3 coding sequence is TGTGCCAGCAGCTTGGACTCAGATACGCAGTATTTT.

This clone was recorded a few times. CDR3 DNA: TGCGCCAGCAGCTTGAGACGGGGTAGCACAGATACGCAGTATTTT. Translation: CASSLRRGSTDTQYF. This chain links TRBV5-1 with TRBJ2-3, with a possible D match to TRBD2 (5 bases). V lost 1 base and J 0 bases, leaving 9 bases between the germline ends. Germline V gene lookup returns CDR1 SGHRS and CDR2 YFSETQ. The CDR3 runs to 15 residues.

The chain carries TRBV7-9 and TRBJ2-2; TRBD1 matches at 7 bases. The CDR3 has 16 amino acids. Germline CDR1 reads SEHNR; CDR2 reads FQNEAQ (reference sequence). The ends lost 2 bases at V and 3 bases at J; junction bases unmatched: 6. In DNA form, the CDR3 reads TGTGCCAGCAGCTTATATGAGGGGGCAGACACCGGGGAGCTGTTTTTT. Protein: CASSLYEGADTGELFF.

The CDR3 region is CASSYRGDGQPQHF. The CDR3 nucleotides read TGTGCCAGCAGTTATCGGGGGGACGGTCAGCCCCAGCATTTT. The chain links TRBV6-5 to TRBJ1-5; a possible D gene is TRBD1 (5 bases). Germline loops: CDR1 MNHEY, CDR2 SVGAGI. This CDR3 is 14 amino acids long. Trimming pared 3 bases from V and 6 bases from J, leaving 12 bases between.

J is TRBJ1-1 and V is TRBV2, with TRBD1 identical over 7 bases. CDR1 and CDR2 (germline): SNHLY, FYNNEI. The CDR3 has 17 amino acids. V shed 1 base and J 5 bases; nucleotides not matched to a gene: 13. For the CDR3, the DNA is TGTGCCAGCAGTGAAGTCACAGGGGTCGGATGGGGAACTGAAGCTTTCTTT. Its translation: CASSEVTGVGWGTEAFF. The full variable domain, its missing parts supplied by reference TRBV2 and TRBJ1-1, is EPEVTQTPSHQVTQMGQEVILRCVPISNHLYFYWYRQILGQKVEFLVSFYNNEISEKSEIFDDQFSVERPDGSNFTLKIRSTKLEDSAMYFCASSEVTGVGWGTEAFFGQGTRLTVV.

This clone has only a few counts. The chain combines TRBV4-3 with TRBJ2-1; TRBD2 is a possible D gene (6 bases). The germline V gene encodes CDR1 LGHNA and CDR2 YSLEER. V lost 4 bases, J lost 1 base, and 11 bases lay in between. The CDR3 runs to 15 residues. The CDR3 region is CASSPQSGSYNEQFF. The CDR3, as DNA: TGCGCCAGCAGCCCCCAGAGCGGGTCCTACAATGAGCAGTTCTTC.

This chain links TRBV4-1 with TRBJ2-1, with 8 bases fitting TRBD1. This CDR3 comprises 14 residues. Germline CDR1 is MGHRA and CDR2 is YSYEKL. With V trimmed by 1 base and J by 9 bases, 5 bases remained unmatched. This CDR3 is CASSQGQGKGEQFF. Written as DNA, the CDR3 is TGCGCCAGCAGCCAAGGACAGGGGAAGGGTGAGCAGTTCTTC.

This chain links TRBV9 with TRBJ1-6; TRBD1 agrees at 7 bases. The CDR3 runs to 15 residues. The germline V gene has CDR1 SGDLS and CDR2 YYNGEE. Trimming at V came to 4 bases and at J to 1 base, leaving 2 bases not matched to a gene. CDR3 bases: TGTGCCAGCAGCCCAGGGGGTTCCTATAATTCACCCCTCCACTTT. The encoded protein is CASSPGGSYNSPLHF.

This chain connects TRBV6-6 to TRBJ1-6, with 7 nucleotides matching TRBD1. Germline V CDR1 and CDR2: MNHNY, SVGAGI (reference sequence). This CDR3 region has 15 residues. V gave up 2 bases and J gave up 7 bases; unmatched junction bases: 5. Written as DNA, the CDR3 is TGTGCCAGCAGTTACAGGGACAGAGGAAATTCACCCCTCCACTTT. It codes for CASSYRDRGNSPLHF.

This chain joins TRBV12-5 and TRBJ2-6; 7 bases align to TRBD2. Trimming removed 1 base from V and 2 bases from J; junction bases left unmatched: 2. Per germline, CDR1 LGHNT and CDR2 FRNRAP. This CDR3 region has 16 residues. The chain's CDR3 is CASGLDGGTGANVLTF. In DNA form, the CDR3 reads TGTGCTAGTGGTTTGGACGGGGGGACTGGGGCCAACGTCCTGACTTTC.

The V call is TRBV5-1, the J call TRBJ2-7; no clear D. The CDR3 length is 11 residues. Trimming took off 0 bases at V and 9 bases at J, with 7 bases between the two ends. Germline CDR1 is SGHRS and CDR2 is YFSETQ. Here the CDR3 DNA reads TGCGCCAGCAGCTTGGGGTCAGGGCAGTACTTC. Its protein product is CASSLGSGQYF. The variable domain in full, with the rest retrieved from reference TRBV5-1 and TRBJ2-7, is KAGVTQTPRYLIKTRGQQVTLSCSPISGHRSVSWYQQTPGQGLQFLFEYFSETQRNKGNFPGRFSGRQFSNSRSEMNVSTLELGDSALYLCASSLGSGQYFGPGTRLTVT.